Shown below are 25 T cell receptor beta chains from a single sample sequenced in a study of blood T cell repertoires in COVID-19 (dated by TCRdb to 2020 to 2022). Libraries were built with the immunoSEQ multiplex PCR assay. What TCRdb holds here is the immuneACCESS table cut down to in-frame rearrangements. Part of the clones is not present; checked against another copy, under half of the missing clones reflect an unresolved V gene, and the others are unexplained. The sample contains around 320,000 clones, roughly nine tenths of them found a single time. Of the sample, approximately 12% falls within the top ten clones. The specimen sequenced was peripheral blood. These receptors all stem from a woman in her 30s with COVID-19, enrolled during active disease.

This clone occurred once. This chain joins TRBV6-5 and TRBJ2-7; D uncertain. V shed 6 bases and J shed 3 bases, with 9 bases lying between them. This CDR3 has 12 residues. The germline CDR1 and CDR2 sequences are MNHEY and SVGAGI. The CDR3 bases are TGTGCCAGCAGCTTCCCGGGCTACGAGCAGTACTTC. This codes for CASSFPGYEQYF.

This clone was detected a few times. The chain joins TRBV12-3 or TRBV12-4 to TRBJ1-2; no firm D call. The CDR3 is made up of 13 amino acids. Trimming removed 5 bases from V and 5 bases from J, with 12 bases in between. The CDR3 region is CASSPSPPYGYTF. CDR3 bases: TGTGCCAGCAGTCCTTCTCCCCCGTATGGCTACACCTTC.

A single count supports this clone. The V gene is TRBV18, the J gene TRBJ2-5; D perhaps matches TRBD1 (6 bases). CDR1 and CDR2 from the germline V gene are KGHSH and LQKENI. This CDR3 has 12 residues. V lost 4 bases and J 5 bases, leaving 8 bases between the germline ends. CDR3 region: CASSRQGETQYF. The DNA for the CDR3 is TGTGCCAGCTCACGGCAGGGGGAGACCCAGTACTTC.

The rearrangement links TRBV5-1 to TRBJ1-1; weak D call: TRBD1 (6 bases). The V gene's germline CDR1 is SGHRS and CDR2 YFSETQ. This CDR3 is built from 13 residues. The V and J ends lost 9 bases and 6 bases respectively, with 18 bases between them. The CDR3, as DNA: TGCGCCACCAGAGCGGGGCCAGGGGCTGAAGCTTTCTTT. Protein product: CATRAGPGAEAFF.

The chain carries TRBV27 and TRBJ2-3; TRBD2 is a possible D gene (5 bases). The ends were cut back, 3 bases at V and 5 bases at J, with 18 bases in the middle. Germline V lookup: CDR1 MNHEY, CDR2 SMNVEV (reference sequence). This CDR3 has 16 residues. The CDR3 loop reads CASSFAPGNPLDTQYF. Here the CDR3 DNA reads TGTGCCAGCAGTTTTGCTCCGGGGAACCCCCTAGATACGCAGTATTTT.

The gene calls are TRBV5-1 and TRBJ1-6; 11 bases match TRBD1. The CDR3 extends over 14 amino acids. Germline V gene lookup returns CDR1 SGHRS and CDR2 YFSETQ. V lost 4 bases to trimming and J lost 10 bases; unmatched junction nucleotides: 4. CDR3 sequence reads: CASSGGTGGSPLHF. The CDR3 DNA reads TGCGCCAGCAGCGGAGGGACAGGGGGATCACCCCTCCACTTT.

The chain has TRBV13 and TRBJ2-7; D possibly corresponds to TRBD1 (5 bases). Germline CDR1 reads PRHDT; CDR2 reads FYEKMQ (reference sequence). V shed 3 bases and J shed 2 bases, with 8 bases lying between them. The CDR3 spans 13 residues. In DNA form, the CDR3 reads TGTGCCAGCAGCTTGGGCAGGGCCTACGAGCAGTACTTC. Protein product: CASSLGRAYEQYF.

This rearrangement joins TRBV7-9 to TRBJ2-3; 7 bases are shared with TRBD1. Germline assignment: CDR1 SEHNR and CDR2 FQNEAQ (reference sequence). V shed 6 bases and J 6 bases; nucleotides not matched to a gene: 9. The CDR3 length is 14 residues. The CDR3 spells CASSRQGLKDTQYF. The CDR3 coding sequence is TGTGCCAGCAGTAGACAGGGCCTTAAGGATACGCAGTATTTT.

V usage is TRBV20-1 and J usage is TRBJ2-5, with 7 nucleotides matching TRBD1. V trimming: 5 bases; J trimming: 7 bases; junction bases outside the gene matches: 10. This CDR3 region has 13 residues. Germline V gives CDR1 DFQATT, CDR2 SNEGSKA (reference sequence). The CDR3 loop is CSACDRAGGTQYF. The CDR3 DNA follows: TGCAGTGCTTGTGACAGGGCCGGCGGGACCCAGTACTTC.

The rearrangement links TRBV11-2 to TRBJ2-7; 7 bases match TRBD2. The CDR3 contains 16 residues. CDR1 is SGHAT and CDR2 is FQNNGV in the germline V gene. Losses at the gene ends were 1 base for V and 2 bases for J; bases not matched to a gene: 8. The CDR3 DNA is TGTGCCAGCAGCTTAGTAGGCGGGGGTGGCACCTACGAGCAGTACTTC. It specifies CASSLVGGGGTYEQYF.

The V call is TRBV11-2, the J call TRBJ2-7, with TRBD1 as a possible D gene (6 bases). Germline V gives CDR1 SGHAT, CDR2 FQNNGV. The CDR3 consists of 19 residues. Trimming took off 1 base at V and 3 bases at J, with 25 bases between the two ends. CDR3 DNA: TGTGCCAGCAGCTTAGTGCCCCCCTACTCCAGGGGAAACGACTACGAGCAGTACTTC. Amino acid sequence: CASSLVPPYSRGNDYEQYF.

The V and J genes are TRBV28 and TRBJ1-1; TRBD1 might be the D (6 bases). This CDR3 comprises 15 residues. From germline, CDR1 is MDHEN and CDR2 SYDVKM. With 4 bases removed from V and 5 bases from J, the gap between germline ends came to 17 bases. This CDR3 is CASSSPRQGFTEAFF. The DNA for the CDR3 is TGTGCCAGCAGTTCCCCCCGGCAGGGGTTTACTGAAGCTTTCTTT.

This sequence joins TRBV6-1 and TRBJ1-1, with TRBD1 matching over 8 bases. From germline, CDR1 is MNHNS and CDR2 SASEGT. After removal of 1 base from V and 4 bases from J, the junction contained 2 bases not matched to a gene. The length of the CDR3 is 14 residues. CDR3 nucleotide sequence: TGTGCCAGCAGTGAAGGACAGGGGAGCACTGAAGCTTTCTTT. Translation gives CASSEGQGSTEAFF.

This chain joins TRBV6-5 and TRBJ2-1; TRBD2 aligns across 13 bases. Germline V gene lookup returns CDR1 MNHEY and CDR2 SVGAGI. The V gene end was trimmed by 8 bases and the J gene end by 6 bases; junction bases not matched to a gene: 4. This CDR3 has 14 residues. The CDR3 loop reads CASHTSGGANEQFF. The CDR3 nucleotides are TGTGCCAGCCATACTAGCGGGGGGGCCAATGAGCAGTTCTTC.

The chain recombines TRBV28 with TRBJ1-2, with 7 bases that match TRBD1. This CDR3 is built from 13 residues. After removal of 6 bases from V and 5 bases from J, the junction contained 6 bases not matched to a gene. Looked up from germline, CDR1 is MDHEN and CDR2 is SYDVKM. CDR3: CASRGDSSYGYTF. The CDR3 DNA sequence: TGTGCCAGCAGGGGGGACAGCTCTTATGGCTACACCTTC.

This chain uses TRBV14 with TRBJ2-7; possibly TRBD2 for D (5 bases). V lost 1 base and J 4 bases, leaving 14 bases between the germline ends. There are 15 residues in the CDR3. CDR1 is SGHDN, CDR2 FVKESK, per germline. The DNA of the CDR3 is TGTGCCAGCAGCCAAGTTGACTACAAAACGTACGAGCAGTACTTC. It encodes CASSQVDYKTYEQYF.

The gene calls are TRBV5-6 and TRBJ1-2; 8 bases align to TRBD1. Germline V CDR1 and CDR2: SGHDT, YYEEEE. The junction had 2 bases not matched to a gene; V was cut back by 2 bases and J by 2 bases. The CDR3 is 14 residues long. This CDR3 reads CASSLWTGNYGYTF. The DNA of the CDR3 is TGTGCCAGCAGCTTATGGACAGGGAACTATGGCTACACCTTC.

The CDR3 sequence is CAISLAGLVETQYF. Here the CDR3 DNA reads TGTGCCATCAGTCTAGCGGGGCTAGTGGAGACCCAGTACTTC. The V gene is TRBV10-3, the J gene TRBJ2-5; 9 bases line up with TRBD2. Losses at the gene ends were 5 bases for V and 5 bases for J; bases not matched to a gene: 6. There are 14 residues in the CDR3. Per the germline V gene, CDR1 is ENHRY and CDR2 is SYGVKD.

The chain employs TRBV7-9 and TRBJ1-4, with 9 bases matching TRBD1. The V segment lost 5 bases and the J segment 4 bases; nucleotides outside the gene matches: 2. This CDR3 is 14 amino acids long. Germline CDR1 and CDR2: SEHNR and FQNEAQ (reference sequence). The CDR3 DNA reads TGTGCCAGCAGCAGGACAGGGGATAATGAAAAACTGTTTTTT. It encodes CASSRTGDNEKLFF.

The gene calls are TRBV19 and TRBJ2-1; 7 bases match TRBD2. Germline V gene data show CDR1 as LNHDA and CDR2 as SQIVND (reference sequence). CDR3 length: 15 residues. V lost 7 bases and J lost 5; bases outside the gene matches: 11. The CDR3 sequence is CASTNGGVYDNEQFF. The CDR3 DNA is TGTGCCAGTACCAATGGGGGGGTTTACGACAATGAGCAGTTCTTC.

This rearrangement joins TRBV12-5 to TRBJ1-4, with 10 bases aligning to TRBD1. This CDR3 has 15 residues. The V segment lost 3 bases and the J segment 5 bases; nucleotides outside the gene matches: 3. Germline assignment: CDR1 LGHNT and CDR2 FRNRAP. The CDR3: CASGFEGQGNEKLFF. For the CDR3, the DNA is TGTGCTAGTGGTTTTGAGGGACAGGGGAATGAAAAACTGTTTTTT.

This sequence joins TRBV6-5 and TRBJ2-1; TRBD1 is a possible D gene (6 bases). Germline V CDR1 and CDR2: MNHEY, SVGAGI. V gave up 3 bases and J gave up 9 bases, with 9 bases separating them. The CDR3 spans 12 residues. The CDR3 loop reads CASSYLGAEQFF. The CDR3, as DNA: TGTGCCAGCAGTTATTTGGGGGCTGAGCAGTTCTTC.

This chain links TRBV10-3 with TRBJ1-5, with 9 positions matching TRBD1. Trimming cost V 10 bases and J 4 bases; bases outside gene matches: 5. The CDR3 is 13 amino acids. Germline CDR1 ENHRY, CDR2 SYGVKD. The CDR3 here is CATSGQGNQPQHF. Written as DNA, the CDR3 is TGTGCCACCTCGGGACAGGGTAATCAGCCCCAGCATTTT.

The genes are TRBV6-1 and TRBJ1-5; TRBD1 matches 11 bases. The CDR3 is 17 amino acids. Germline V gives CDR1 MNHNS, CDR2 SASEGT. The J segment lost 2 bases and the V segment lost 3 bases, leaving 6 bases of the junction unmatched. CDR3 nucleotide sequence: TGTGCCAGCAGTGACGGACAGGGGGCTCGCGGCAATCAGCCCCAGCATTTT. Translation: CASSDGQGARGNQPQHF.

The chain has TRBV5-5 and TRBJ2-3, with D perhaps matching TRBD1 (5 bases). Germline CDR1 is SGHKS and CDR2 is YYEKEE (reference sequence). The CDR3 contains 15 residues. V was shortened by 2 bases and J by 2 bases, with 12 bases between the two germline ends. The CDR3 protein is CASSLRQLSTDTQYF. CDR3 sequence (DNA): TGTGCCAGCAGCTTACGACAGCTATCCACAGATACGCAGTATTTT.